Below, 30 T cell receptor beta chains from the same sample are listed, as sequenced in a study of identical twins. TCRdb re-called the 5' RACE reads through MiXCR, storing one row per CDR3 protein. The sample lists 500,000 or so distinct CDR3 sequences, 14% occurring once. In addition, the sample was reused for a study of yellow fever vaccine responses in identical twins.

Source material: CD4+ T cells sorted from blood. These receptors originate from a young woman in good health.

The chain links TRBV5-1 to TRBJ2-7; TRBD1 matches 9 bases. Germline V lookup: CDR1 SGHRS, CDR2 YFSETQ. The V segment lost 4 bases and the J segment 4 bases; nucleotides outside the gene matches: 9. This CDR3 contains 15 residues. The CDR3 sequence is CASSLRTGVHYEQYF. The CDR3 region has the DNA TGCGCCAGCAGCCTCAGGACAGGGGTCCATTACGAGCAGTACTTC.

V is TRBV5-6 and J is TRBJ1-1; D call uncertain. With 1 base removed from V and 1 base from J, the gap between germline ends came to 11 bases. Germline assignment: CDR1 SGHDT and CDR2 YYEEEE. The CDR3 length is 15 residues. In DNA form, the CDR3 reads TGTGCCAGCAGCTTGAATCTTTTCAGGAACACTGAAGCTTTCTTT. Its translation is CASSLNLFRNTEAFF.

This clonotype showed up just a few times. The CDR3 sequence is CASSRDFTGGEAFF. CDR3 DNA sequence: TGCGCCAGCAGCCGAGACTTCACAGGGGGCGAAGCTTTCTTT. This chain connects TRBV4-3 to TRBJ1-1; TRBD1 matches 9 bases. The CDR3 totals 14 residues. J was trimmed by 8 bases and V by 4 bases; bases with no gene match: 8. The germline V gene has CDR1 LGHNA and CDR2 YSLEER.

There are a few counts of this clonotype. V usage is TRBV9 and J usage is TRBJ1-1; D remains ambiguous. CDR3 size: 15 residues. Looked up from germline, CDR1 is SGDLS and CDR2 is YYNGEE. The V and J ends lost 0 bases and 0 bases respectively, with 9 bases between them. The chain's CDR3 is CASSVAFDLNTEAFF. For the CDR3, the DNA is TGTGCCAGCAGCGTAGCTTTCGATTTGAACACTGAAGCTTTCTTT.

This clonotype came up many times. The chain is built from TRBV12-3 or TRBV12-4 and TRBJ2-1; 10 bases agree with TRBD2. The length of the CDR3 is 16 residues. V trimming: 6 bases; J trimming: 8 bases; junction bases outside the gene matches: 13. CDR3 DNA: TGTGCCAGCAGACCCAGCGGGGGGGCCAGGTTCCATGAGCAGTTCTTC. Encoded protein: CASRPSGGARFHEQFF.

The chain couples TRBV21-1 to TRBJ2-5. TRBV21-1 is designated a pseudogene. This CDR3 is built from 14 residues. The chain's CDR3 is CASSKAHGVETQYF. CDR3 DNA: TGTGCCAGCAGCAAAGCGCATGGGGTAGAGACCCAGTACTTC.

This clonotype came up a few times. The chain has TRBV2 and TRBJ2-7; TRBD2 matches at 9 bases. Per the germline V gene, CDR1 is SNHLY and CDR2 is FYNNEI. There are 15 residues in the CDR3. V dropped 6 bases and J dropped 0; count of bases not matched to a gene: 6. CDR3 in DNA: TGTGCCAGCAGCCCCATGCGGGGGGGCTCCTACGAGCAGTACTTC. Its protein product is CASSPMRGGSYEQYF.

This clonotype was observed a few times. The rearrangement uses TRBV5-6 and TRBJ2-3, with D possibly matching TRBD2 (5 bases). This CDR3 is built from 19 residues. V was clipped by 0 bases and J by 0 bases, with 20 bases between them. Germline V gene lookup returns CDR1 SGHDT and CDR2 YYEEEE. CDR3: CASSLGETRRLSSTDTQYF. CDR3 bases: TGTGCCAGCAGCTTGGGGGAGACCCGTCGGCTTTCTAGCACAGATACGCAGTATTTT.

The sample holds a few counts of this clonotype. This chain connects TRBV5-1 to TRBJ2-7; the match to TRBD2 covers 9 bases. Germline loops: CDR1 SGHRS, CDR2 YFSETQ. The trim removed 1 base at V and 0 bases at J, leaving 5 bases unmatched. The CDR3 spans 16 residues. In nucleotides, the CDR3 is TGCGCCAGCAGCTTGTATGCTAGCGGGGTCTCCTACGAGCAGTACTTC. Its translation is CASSLYASGVSYEQYF.

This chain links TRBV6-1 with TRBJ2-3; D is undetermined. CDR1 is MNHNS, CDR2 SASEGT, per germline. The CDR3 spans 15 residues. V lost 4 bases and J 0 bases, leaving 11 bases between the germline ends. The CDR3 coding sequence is TGTGCCAGCAGTGCTAGATTTTCTAGCACAGATACGCAGTATTTT. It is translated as CASSARFSSTDTQYF.

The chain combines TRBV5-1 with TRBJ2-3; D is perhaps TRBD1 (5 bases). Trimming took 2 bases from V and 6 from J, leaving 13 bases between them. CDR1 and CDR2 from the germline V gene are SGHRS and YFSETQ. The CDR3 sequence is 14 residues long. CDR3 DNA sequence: TGCGCCAGCAGCTTCAGGGATGCGACGGATACGCAGTATTTT. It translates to CASSFRDATDTQYF.

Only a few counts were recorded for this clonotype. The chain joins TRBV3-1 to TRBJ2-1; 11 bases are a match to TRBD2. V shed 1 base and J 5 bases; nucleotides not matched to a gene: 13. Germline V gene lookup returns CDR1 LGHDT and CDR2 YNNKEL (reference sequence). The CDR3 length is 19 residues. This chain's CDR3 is CASSQVVPTSGRLNNEQFF. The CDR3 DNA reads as TGTGCCAGCAGCCAAGTGGTACCCACTAGCGGGAGACTAAACAATGAGCAGTTCTTC.

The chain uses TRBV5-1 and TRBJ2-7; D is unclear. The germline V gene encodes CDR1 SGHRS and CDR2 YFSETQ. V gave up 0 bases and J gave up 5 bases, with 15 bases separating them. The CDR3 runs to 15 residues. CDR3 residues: CASSLEGSGVNEQYF. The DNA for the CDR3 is TGCGCCAGCAGCTTGGAGGGATCTGGGGTCAACGAGCAGTACTTC.

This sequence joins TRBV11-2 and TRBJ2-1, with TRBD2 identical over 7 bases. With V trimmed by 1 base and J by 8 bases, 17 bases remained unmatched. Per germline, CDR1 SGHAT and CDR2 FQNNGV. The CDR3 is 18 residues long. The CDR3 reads CASSLVRLDSGSADEQFF. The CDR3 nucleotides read TGTGCCAGCAGCTTAGTCCGGCTGGATAGCGGGTCGGCGGATGAGCAGTTCTTC.

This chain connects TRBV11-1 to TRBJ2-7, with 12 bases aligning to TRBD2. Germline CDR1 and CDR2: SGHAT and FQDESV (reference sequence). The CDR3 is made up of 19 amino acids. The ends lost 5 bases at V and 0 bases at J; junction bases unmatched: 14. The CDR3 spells CASSDLTSGRTLSSYEQYF. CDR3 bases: TGTGCCAGCAGCGATCTTACTAGCGGGAGGACCCTGAGCTCCTACGAGCAGTACTTC.

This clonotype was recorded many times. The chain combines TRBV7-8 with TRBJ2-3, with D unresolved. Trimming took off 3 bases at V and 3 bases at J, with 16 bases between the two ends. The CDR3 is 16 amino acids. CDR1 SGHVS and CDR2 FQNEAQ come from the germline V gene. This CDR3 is CASSLMALSGTDTQYF. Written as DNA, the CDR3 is TGTGCCAGCAGCTTGATGGCCCTCAGTGGGACAGATACGCAGTATTTT.

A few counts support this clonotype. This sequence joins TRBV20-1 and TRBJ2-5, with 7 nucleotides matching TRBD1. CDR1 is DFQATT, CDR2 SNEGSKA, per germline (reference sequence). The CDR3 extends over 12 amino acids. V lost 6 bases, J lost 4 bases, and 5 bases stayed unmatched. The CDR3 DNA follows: TGCAGTGCACCCAGGGGGTCAGAGACCCAGTACTTC. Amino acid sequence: CSAPRGSETQYF.

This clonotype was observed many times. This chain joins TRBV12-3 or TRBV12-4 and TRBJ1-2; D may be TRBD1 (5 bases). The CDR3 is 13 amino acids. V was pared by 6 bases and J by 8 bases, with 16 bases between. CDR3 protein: CASRPPYEGGYTF. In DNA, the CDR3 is TGTGCCAGCAGGCCGCCCTACGAGGGGGGCTACACCTTC.

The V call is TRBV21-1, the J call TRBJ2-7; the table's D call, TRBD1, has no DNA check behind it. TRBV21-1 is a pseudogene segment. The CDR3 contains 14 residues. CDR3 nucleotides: TGTGCCAGCAGGTGGGACATGCTGACCTACGAGCAGTACTTC. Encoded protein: CASRWDMLTYEQYF.

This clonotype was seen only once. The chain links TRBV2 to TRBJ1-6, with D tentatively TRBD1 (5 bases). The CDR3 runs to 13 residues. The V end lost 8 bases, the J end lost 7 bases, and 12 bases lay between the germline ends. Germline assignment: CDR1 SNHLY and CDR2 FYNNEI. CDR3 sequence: CASRGIQNSPLHF. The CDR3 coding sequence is TGTGCCAGCCGGGGGATTCAAAATTCACCCCTCCACTTT.

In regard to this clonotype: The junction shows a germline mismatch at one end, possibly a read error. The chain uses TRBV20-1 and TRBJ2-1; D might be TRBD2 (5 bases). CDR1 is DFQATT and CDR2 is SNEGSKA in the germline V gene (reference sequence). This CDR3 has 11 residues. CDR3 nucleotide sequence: TGCAGTGCTAGGGGAGATGTTGAGCGGTTCTTC. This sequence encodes CSARGDVERFF.

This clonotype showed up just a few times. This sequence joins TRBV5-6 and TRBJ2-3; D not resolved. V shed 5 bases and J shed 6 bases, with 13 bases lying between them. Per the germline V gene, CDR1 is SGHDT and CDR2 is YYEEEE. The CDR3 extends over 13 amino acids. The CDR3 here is CASSSRRRDTQYF. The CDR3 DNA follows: TGTGCCAGCAGTTCCAGGCGTAGGGATACGCAGTATTTT.

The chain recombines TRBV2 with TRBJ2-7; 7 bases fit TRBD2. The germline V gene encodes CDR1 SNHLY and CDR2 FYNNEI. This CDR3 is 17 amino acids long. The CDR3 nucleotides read TGTACCCGCTGCTTACCCCCTCCGCGGGGGTCTTCCTACGAGCAGTACTTC. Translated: CTRCLPPPRGSSYEQYF.

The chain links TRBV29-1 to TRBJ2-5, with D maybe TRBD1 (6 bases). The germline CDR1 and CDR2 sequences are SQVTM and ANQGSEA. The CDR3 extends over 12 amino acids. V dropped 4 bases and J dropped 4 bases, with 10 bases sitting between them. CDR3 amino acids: CSVGVGAETQYF. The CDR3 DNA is TGCAGCGTTGGTGTGGGGGCAGAGACCCAGTACTTC.

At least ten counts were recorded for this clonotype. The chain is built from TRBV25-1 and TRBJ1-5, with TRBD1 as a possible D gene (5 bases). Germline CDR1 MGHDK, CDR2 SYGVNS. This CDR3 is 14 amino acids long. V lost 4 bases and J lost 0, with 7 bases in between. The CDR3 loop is CASSVQGSNQPQHF. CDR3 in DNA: TGTGCCAGCAGTGTCCAGGGTAGCAATCAGCCCCAGCATTTT.

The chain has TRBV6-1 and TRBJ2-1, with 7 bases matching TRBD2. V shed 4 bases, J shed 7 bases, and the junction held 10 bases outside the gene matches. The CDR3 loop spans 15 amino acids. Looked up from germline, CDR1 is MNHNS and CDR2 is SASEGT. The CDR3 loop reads CASSGQGGRNNEQFF. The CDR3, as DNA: TGTGCCAGCAGTGGGCAGGGAGGGAGGAATAATGAGCAGTTCTTC.

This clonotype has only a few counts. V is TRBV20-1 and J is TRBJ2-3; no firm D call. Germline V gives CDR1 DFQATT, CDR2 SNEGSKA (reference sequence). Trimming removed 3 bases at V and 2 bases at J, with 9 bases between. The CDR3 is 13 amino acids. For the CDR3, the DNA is TGCAGTGCTAGCTCAAGGCTCACAGATACGCAGTATTTT. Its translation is CSASSRLTDTQYF.

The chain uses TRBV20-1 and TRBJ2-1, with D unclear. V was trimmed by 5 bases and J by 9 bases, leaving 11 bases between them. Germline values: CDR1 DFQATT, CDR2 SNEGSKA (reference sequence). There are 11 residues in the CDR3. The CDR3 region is CSAWAVGEQFF. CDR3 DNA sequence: TGCAGTGCTTGGGCCGTCGGTGAGCAGTTCTTC.

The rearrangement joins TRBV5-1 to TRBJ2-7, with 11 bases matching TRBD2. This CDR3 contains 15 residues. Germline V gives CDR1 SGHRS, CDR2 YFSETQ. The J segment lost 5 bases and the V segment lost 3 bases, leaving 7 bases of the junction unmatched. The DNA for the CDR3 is TGCGCCAGCAGCTCGATACTAGCGGGAGCAAACGAGCAGTACTTC. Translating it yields CASSSILAGANEQYF.

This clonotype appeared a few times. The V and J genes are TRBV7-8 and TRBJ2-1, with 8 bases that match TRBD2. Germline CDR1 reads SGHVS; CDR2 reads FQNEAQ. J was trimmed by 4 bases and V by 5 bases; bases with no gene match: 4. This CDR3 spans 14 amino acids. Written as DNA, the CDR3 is TGTGCCAGCAGCAGTAGCGGGATGTACAATGAGCAGTTCTTC. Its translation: CASSSSGMYNEQFF.